These 19 T cell receptor beta chains originate from one sample sequenced in a study of T cells in Graves' hyperthyroidism and ophthalmopathy (dated by TCRdb to between 2018 and 2021). The library was prepared using multiplex PCR. TCRdb names Illumina HiSeq 2000 as the instrument used. The TCR beta CDR3 regions were amplified from RNA transcripts. The first round of RT-PCR for the TCR CDR3 was performed with the HTBI primer set and the Qiagen OneStep RT-PCR kit. TCRdb reprocessing: public reads trimmed at Q25 with fastp, clones called with MiXCR, in-frame beta chains kept. CDR3 protein sequences are deduplicated, and each keeps its most common genes and DNA. The sample contains around 560,000 distinct CDR3 sequences, around 17% of them found a single time. The ten largest clonotypes hold roughly 18% of the sample. Source material: blood. The receptors come from a woman between 18 and 29 years old with Graves' hyperthyroidism.

Notes on this clonotype: A read error may explain this, as a much larger clone is one base away. J is TRBJ1-1 and V is TRBV29-1; D is ambiguous. Germline V gene sequence: CDR1 SQVTM, CDR2 ANQGSEA. Between the trimmed V and J ends, which lost 8 bases and 1 base, there was a span of 11 bases. This CDR3 comprises 12 residues. Here the CDR3 reads CSLALRNTEAFF. As DNA, the CDR3 is TGCAGCCTTGCCTTGAGGAACACTGAAGCTTTCTTT.

This chain joins TRBV6-1 and TRBJ2-7; tentatively, D is TRBD1 or TRBD2 (5 bases each). V was cut by 7 bases and J by 2 bases, with 18 bases left in between. The CDR3 covers 15 residues. Per germline, CDR1 MNHNS and CDR2 SASEGT. CDR3 in DNA: TGTGCCAGCACTTCCCCCGGGACGAATACCTACGAGCAGTACTTC. This sequence encodes CASTSPGTNTYEQYF.

In this sample, this clonotype turned up once. A much larger clonotype is one base distant, so this may be a read error. The chain carries TRBV12-3 or TRBV12-4 and TRBJ1-2; perhaps TRBD1 as D (5 bases). This CDR3 contains 15 residues. Trimming took 4 bases from V and 4 from J, leaving 16 bases between them. The CDR3 nucleotides are TGTGCCAGCAGTTCCCCAGGGAATATAGGCTATGGCTACACCTTC. This codes for CASSSPGNIGYGYTF.

This clonotype was recorded at least ten times. The chain joins TRBV20-1 to TRBJ1-1; D is unresolved. The CDR3 length is 12 residues. Germline V gene sequence: CDR1 DFQATT, CDR2 SNEGSKA (reference sequence). V gave up 2 bases and J gave up 4 bases, with 8 bases separating them. The CDR3 DNA reads TGCAGTGCTAGAAAAGGTATCACTGAAGCTTTCTTT. It yields the protein CSARKGITEAFF.

Comment on this clonotype: This clone may be a read error of a much larger clone one base away. V usage is TRBV10-3 and J usage is TRBJ2-7; TRBD2 aligns across 12 bases. Looked up from germline, CDR1 is ENHRY and CDR2 is SYGVKD. V lost 2 bases, J lost 3 bases, and 2 bases stayed unmatched. There are 15 residues in the CDR3. Written as DNA, the CDR3 is TGTGCCATCAGTGAGGGACTAGCGGGGAGCTACGAGCAGTACTTC. It yields the protein CAISEGLAGSYEQYF.

The rearrangement joins TRBV6-1 to TRBJ2-7; 9 bases are shared with TRBD2. Germline V lookup: CDR1 MNHNS, CDR2 SASEGT. Trimming took 1 base from V and 3 from J; bases not matched to a gene: 4. The CDR3 spans 15 residues. The CDR3 coding sequence is TGTGCCAGCAGTGAAGGTAGCGGGGGACACTACGAGCAGTACTTC. Protein product: CASSEGSGGHYEQYF.

This clonotype was observed many times. The chain is built from TRBV28 and TRBJ2-1, with 9 bases fitting TRBD2. Germline V gene sequence: CDR1 MDHEN, CDR2 SYDVKM. The J segment lost 6 bases and the V segment lost 4 bases, leaving 10 bases of the junction unmatched. The CDR3 runs to 16 residues. CDR3: CASSSVVSGRGNEQFF. The CDR3 DNA reads as TGTGCCAGCAGTTCTGTGGTTAGCGGGAGAGGCAATGAGCAGTTCTTC.

The rearrangement uses TRBV6-7 and TRBJ1-2, with 11 positions matching TRBD1. TRBV6-7 is treated as an ORF (open reading frame) with a function not yet certain. V shed 7 bases and J 1 base; nucleotides not matched to a gene: 11. This CDR3 comprises 17 residues. Written as DNA, the CDR3 is TGTGCCAGCACCCCCCTGTGGACAGGGGGCTATAACTATGGCTACACCTTC. It encodes CASTPLWTGGYNYGYTF.

This sequence joins TRBV12-3 or TRBV12-4 and TRBJ2-5, with a possible D match to TRBD2 (5 bases). The CDR3 is 13 residues long. The V and J ends lost 7 bases and 8 bases respectively, with 17 bases between them. CDR3 region: CASTLRVRATQYF. In DNA form, the CDR3 reads TGTGCCAGCACCCTGAGGGTCCGGGCCACCCAGTACTTC.

This clonotype was detected ten times or more. The rearrangement joins TRBV24-1 to TRBJ2-3; TRBD2 agrees at 11 bases. The CDR3 consists of 16 residues. CDR1 is KGHDR and CDR2 is SFDVKD in the germline V gene. V trimming: 3 bases; J trimming: 5 bases; junction bases outside the gene matches: 6. CDR3 DNA: TGTGCCACCAGTGATGGTACTAGCGGGAGAATAGATACGCAGTATTTT. Amino acids: CATSDGTSGRIDTQYF.

This clonotype was counted at least ten times. The chain recombines TRBV20-1 with TRBJ2-1, with D maybe TRBD2 (6 bases). Trimming cost V 4 bases and J 9 bases, with 13 bases left between them. There are 12 residues in the CDR3. Germline V gene data show CDR1 as DFQATT and CDR2 as SNEGSKA (reference sequence). The CDR3 region is CSATGASGEQFF. The CDR3 DNA follows: TGCAGTGCTACGGGAGCTTCGGGTGAGCAGTTCTTC.

This sequence joins TRBV5-1 and TRBJ2-7; perhaps TRBD1 as D (5 bases). Germline lookup yields CDR1 SGHRS and CDR2 YFSETQ. V was pared by 2 bases and J by 6 bases, with 18 bases between. This CDR3 is 15 amino acids long. In DNA form, the CDR3 reads TGCGCCAGCAGCTTAGGGGTTACATTGGGCCTCGAGCAGTACTTC. Amino acids: CASSLGVTLGLEQYF.

The chain couples TRBV6-2 or TRBV6-3 to TRBJ2-2; D remains unclear. The germline V gene encodes CDR1 MNHEY and CDR2 SVGEGT. CDR3 length equals 13 residues. Trimming shortened V by 9 bases and J by 13 bases, and 21 bases separated the two germline ends. The CDR3 bases are TGTGCCAGTTGCATGCAGGTCCCCTCCCCGCTGTTTTTT. It yields the protein CASCMQVPSPLFF.

This clonotype was detected many times. The V gene is TRBV20-1, the J gene TRBJ1-1; D gene unclear. Trimming cost V 0 bases and J 3 bases, with 8 bases left between them. The CDR3 totals 13 residues. Germline CDR1 DFQATT, CDR2 SNEGSKA (reference sequence). The CDR3 is CSAREGSDTEAFF. The CDR3 DNA reads TGCAGTGCTAGAGAGGGGAGCGACACTGAAGCTTTCTTT.

The table lists this clonotype with many counts. This sequence joins TRBV6-2 or TRBV6-3 and TRBJ1-3; D not certain. The CDR3 spans 14 residues. The V gene's germline CDR1 is MNHEY and CDR2 SVGEGT. Between the trimmed V and J ends, which lost 6 bases and 4 bases, there was a span of 13 bases. DNA for the CDR3: TGTGCCAGCAGCAACGGGATCGTCGGAAACACCATATATTTT. Translating it yields CASSNGIVGNTIYF.

In its sample, this clonotype was seen many times. J is TRBJ1-5 and V is TRBV12-5, with a weak D call TRBD1 (6 bases). Germline CDR1 LGHNT, CDR2 FRNRAP. Trimming shortened V by 0 bases and J by 0 bases, and 21 bases separated the two germline ends. There are 20 residues in the CDR3. CDR3 coding DNA: TGTGCTAGTGGTTTGGTCCCGGACAGTCTTAGAATCTATAGCAATCAGCCCCAGCATTTT. This gives the protein CASGLVPDSLRIYSNQPQHF.

This clonotype was found many times. The chain is built from TRBV11-3 and TRBJ1-1; no clear D. This CDR3 spans 16 amino acids. Looked up from germline, CDR1 is SGHNT and CDR2 is YENEEA. V was pared by 0 bases and J by 2 bases, with 13 bases between. CDR3 sequence reads: CASSLDKWGGNTEAFF. DNA for the CDR3: TGTGCCAGCAGCTTAGATAAGTGGGGTGGTAACACTGAAGCTTTCTTT.

On this clonotype: At one end the junction does not follow the germline gene, possibly because of a read error. The V and J genes are TRBV5-1 and TRBJ2-1; 8 bases match TRBD1. The CDR3 is 13 residues long. Germline CDR1 SGHRS, CDR2 YFSETQ. The CDR3 region has the DNA TGCACCAGCAGGGGGCCAACGTCCAATGAGCAGTTCTTC. This gives the protein CTSRGPTSNEQFF.

This clonotype has ten or more counts. J is TRBJ2-3 and V is TRBV7-3; 9 bases match TRBD1. The CDR3 totals 16 residues. CDR1 is SGHTA and CDR2 is FQGTGA in the germline V gene. J gave up 0 bases and V 5 bases, and 6 bases lay outside the gene matches. The CDR3 coding sequence is TGTGCCAGCAGCACAAGCGGGACAGGGAGCACAGATACGCAGTATTTT. Encoded protein: CASSTSGTGSTDTQYF.